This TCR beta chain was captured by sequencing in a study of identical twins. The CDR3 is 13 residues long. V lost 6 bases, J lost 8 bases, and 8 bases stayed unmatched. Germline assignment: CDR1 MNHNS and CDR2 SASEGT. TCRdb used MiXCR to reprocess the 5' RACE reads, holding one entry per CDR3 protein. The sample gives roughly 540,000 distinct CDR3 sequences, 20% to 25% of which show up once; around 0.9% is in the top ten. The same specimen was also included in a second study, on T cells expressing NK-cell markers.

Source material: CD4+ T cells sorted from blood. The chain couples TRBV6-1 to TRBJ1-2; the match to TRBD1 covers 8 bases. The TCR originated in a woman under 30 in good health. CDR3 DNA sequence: TGTGCCAGCAGCCGGACAGGGTTAGGAGGCTACACCTTC. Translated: CASSRTGLGGYTF.